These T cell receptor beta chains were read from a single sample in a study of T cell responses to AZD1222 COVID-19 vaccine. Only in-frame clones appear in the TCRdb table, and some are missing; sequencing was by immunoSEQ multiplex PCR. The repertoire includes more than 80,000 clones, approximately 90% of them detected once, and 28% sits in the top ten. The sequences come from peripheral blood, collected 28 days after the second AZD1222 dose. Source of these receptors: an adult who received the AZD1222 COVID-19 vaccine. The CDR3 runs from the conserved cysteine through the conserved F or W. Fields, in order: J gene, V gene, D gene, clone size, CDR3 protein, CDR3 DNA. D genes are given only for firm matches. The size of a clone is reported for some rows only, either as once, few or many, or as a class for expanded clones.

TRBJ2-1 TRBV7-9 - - CASSSDWDYNEQFF TGTGCCAGCAGCTCGGACTGGGACTACAATGAGCAGTTCTTC
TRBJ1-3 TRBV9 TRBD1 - CASSPRTGGYSGNTIYF TGTGCCAGCAGCCCCCGGACAGGGGGATACTCTGGAAACACCATATATTTT
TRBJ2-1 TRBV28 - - CASSLGRYNEQFF TGTGCCAGCAGTTTAGGGCGGTACAATGAGCAGTTCTTC
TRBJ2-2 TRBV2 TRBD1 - CASSRQGAQNTGELFF TGTGCCAGCAGCAGACAGGGGGCGCAAAACACCGGGGAGCTGTTTTTT
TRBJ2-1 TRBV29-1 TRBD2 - CSVEKETSGRSYNEQFF TGCAGCGTTGAAAAGGAAACTAGCGGCCGCTCCTACAATGAGCAGTTCTTC
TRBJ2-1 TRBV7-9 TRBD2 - CASRSSGSVGGNEQFF TGTGCCAGCAGGAGTAGCGGGAGTGTAGGCGGAAATGAGCAGTTCTTC
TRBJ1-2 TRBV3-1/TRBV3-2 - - CASSQDQRDYGYTF TGTGCCAGCAGCCAAGATCAGAGGGACTATGGCTACACCTTC
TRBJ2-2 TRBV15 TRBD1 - CATTPWGQGNTGELFF TGTGCCACCACCCCGTGGGGACAGGGGAACACCGGGGAGCTGTTTTTT
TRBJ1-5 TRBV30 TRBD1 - CAWSARGSEQPQHF TGTGCCTGGAGCGCCAGGGGGTCGGAACAGCCCCAGCATTTT
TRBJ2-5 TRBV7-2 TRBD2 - CVSSSWSGKETQYF TGTGTCAGCAGCTCTTGGAGCGGGAAGGAGACCCAGTACTTC
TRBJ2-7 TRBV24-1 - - CATSDPGTPLKQYF TGTGCCACCAGTGACCCTGGGACACCATTGAAGCAGTACTTC
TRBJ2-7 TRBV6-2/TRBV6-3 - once CASSYSTATYEQYF TGTGCCAGCAGTTACTCTACGGCAACCTACGAGCAGTACTTC
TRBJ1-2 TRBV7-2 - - CASSLRAVYGYTF TGTGCCAGCAGCTTAAGAGCGGTCTATGGCTACACCTTC
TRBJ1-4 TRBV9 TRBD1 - CASSAGQGNEKLFF TGTGCCAGCAGCGCGGGACAGGGGAATGAAAAACTGTTTTTT
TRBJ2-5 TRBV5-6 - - CASSYRIQETQYF TGTGCCAGCAGCTACAGGATACAAGAGACCCAGTACTTC
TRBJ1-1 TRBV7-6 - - CASSLEGSRTEAFF TGTGCCAGCAGCTTAGAGGGCAGCAGAACTGAAGCTTTCTTT
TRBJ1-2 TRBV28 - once CASSPTGEGRARGYTF TGTGCCAGCAGTCCCACCGGGGAGGGGCGGGCGAGGGGCTACACCTTC
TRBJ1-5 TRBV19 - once CASSMKFNGDNQPQHF TGTGCCAGTAGTATGAAGTTTAATGGGGATAATCAGCCCCAGCATTTT
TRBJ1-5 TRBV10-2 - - CASRGGLNQPQHF TGCGCCAGCAGGGGAGGGCTCAATCAGCCCCAGCATTTT
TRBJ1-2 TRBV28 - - CASSFPDPGDGHYGYTF TGTGCCAGCAGTTTCCCCGACCCAGGGGATGGGCACTATGGCTACACCTTC
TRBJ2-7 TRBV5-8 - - CASRRSGHTYEQYF TGTGCCAGCAGACGGAGCGGTCATACCTACGAGCAGTACTTC
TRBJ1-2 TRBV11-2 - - CASSLGYDYGYTF TGTGCCAGCAGCTTAGGATACGACTATGGCTACACCTTC
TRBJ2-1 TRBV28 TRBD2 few CASSWTSGSNEQFF TGTGCCAGCAGCTGGACTAGCGGGTCCAATGAGCAGTTCTTC